This is a list of T cell receptor beta chains from one sample in a study of regulatory T cells in long-lasting Graves disease. TCRdb re-called the multiplex PCR reads through MiXCR, storing one row per CDR3 protein. The table lists 440,000 or so distinct CDR3 sequences, under 15% of them singletons, with 16% in the top ten. In addition, the sample was reused for a study of T cells in Graves' hyperthyroidism and ophthalmopathy.

The material was peripheral blood mononuclear cells (PBMCs), obtained at new diagnosis, from a patient treated with antithyroid drugs. Source of these receptors: a woman in her twenties or thirties with Graves disease. Each CDR3 is given with its conserved first and last residue. D genes are given only for firm matches. Only part of the rows carry a size: once, few, many, or a class if the clone is expanded.

D,V,size,J,DNA,CDR3
NA,TRBV7-3,many,TRBJ1-1,TGTGCCAGCAGCTTCGTACCGGGCAGGGACACTGAAGCTTTCTTT,CASSFVPGRDTEAFF
NA,TRBV5-6,many,TRBJ2-7,TGTGCCAGCAGCTACGACAACTCCTACGAGCAGTACTTC,CASSYDNSYEQYF
NA,TRBV18,NA,TRBJ1-4,TGTGCCAGCTCACTAGACCCGTCAACTAATGAAAAACTGTTTTTT,CASSLDPSTNEKLFF
NA,TRBV10-3,many,TRBJ1-5,TGTGCCACCCCAGGGGATGGTAGCAATCAGCCCCAGCATTTT,CATPGDGSNQPQHF
TRBD1,TRBV12-3/TRBV12-4,many,TRBJ2-1,TGTGCCAGCGGGACAGGGGGTGAGCAGTTCTTC,CASGTGGEQFF
TRBD2,TRBV19,few,TRBJ2-1,TGTGCCAGTAGTTCCCCTCGCCTCGGGACTAGCGGGAGGGGAGAGCAGTTCTTC,CASSSPRLGTSGRGEQFF
NA,TRBV27,many,TRBJ1-2,TGTGCCAGCAGTCCACCCGGGGGAAACTATGGCTACACCTTC,CASSPPGGNYGYTF
TRBD2,TRBV12-3/TRBV12-4,few,TRBJ2-1,TGTGCCAGCAATGAGCGGGGGACCTACAATGAGCAGTTCTTC,CASNERGTYNEQFF
NA,TRBV20-1,many,TRBJ2-4,TGCAGTGCTAGAGTTCCTCTTCGGACGGGAAATGACATTCAGTACTTC,CSARVPLRTGNDIQYF
NA,TRBV7-6,NA,TRBJ2-7,TGTGCCAGCAGCTTAGTAGGAGTGGGGCCAGCGAACGAGCAGTACTTC,CASSLVGVGPANEQYF
NA,TRBV15,many,TRBJ1-4,TGTGCCACCACACCCTGGGGGCGTAATGAAAAACTGTTTTTT,CATTPWGRNEKLFF
TRBD2,TRBV11-3,many,TRBJ2-2,TGTGCCAGCAGCTTCCGGGGGGAGTGGGGCACCGGGGAGCTGTTTTTT,CASSFRGEWGTGELFF
NA,TRBV3-1,many,TRBJ2-7,TGTGCCAGCAGCCAAGACACATTCTCCTACGAGCAGTACTTC,CASSQDTFSYEQYF
NA,TRBV20-1,many,TRBJ2-1,TGCAGTGTTCCGACTAGAACGTTTGGGGGTGAGCAGTTCTTC,CSVPTRTFGGEQFF
NA,TRBV5-6,few,TRBJ2-2,TGTGCCAGCAGCCTGACAAGGAGCGGGGAGCTGTTTTTT,CASSLTRSGELFF
NA,TRBV30,many,TRBJ2-7,TGTGCCTGGAGTGATTCACGCTCCGAGCAGTACTTC,CAWSDSRSEQYF
TRBD2,TRBV19,NA,TRBJ2-1,TGTGCCATCCCCAGCGGGACCCTCTCCTACAATGAGCAGTTCTTC,CAIPSGTLSYNEQFF
NA,TRBV3-1,many,TRBJ2-3,TGTGCCAGCAGCCAAAACGGGCCCGCAGATACGCAGTATTTT,CASSQNGPADTQYF
TRBD1,TRBV3-1,few,TRBJ1-3,TGTGCCTCCTCCGACAGGGGGCCTGGAAACACCATATATTTT,CASSDRGPGNTIYF
TRBD1,TRBV6-1,many,TRBJ1-1,TGTGCCAGCAGTCGACAGGGTGGAGGCACTGAAGCTTTCTTT,CASSRQGGGTEAFF
NA,TRBV27,NA,TRBJ2-7,TGTGCCAGCAGTTTATCGATGCGGGGGCCCTACGAGCAGTACTTC,CASSLSMRGPYEQYF
TRBD2,TRBV7-2,few,TRBJ2-1,TGTGCCAGCAGTTGGGGGGGGGGCTCCTACAATGAGCAGTTCTTC,CASSWGGGSYNEQFF
TRBD2,TRBV11-1,NA,TRBJ2-1,TGTGCCAGCAGCTTAGCAGGGACTAGCGGGAGGGTATACAATGAGCAGTTCTTC,CASSLAGTSGRVYNEQFF
NA,TRBV28,many,TRBJ1-2,TGTGCCAGCAGTTTAACTTACAGCTATGGCTACACCTTC,CASSLTYSYGYTF
TRBD2,TRBV10-3,many,TRBJ2-3,TGTGCCATTGGGAAGGGGAGCGGGAGCTCAGATACGCAGTATTTT,CAIGKGSGSSDTQYF
NA,TRBV7-3,many,TRBJ2-5,TGTGCCAGCAGCCCAGGGGTTGTGGGAGAGACCCAGTACTTC,CASSPGVVGETQYF
NA,TRBV6-5,many,TRBJ1-6,TGTGCCAGCAGTTACGATCCTGCAGGGAGTAACGATTATAATTCACCCCTCCACTTT,CASSYDPAGSNDYNSPLHF
TRBD1,TRBV5-4,few,TRBJ2-1,TGTGCCAGCAGCTTTAACAGGGGTCCTGACTACAATGAGCAGTTCTTC,CASSFNRGPDYNEQFF
TRBD1,TRBV20-1,many,TRBJ2-5,TGCAGTGCTATATCTAAACAGGGGGATGAAGAGACCCAGTACTTC,CSAISKQGDEETQYF
NA,TRBV7-2,many,TRBJ2-7,TGTGCCAGCAGCCCTAAGAACGGGCCCGGGTACGAGCAGTACTTC,CASSPKNGPGYEQYF